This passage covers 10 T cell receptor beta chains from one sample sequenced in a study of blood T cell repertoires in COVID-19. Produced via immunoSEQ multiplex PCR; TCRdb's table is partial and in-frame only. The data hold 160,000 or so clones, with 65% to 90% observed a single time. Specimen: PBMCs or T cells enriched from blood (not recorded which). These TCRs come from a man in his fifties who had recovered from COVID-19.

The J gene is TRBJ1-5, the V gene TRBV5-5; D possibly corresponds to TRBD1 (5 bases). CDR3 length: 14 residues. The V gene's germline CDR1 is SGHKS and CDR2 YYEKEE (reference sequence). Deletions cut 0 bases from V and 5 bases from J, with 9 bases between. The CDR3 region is CASSLEAGYQPQHF. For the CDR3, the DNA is TGTGCCAGCAGCTTGGAGGCAGGGTATCAGCCCCAGCATTTT.

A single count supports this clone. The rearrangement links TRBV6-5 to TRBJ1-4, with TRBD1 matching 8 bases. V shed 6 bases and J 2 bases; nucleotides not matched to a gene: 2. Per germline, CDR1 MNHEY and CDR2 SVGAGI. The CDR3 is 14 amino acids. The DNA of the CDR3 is TGTGCCAGCAGGGCAGGGGGCACTAATGAAAAACTGTTTTTT. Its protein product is CASRAGGTNEKLFF.

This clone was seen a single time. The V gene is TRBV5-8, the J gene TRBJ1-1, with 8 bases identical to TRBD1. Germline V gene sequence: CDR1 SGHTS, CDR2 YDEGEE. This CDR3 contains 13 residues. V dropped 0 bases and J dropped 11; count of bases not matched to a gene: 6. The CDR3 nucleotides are TGTGCCAGCAGCTTGGACAGGGGGGGTGAGGCTTTCTTT. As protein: CASSLDRGGEAFF.

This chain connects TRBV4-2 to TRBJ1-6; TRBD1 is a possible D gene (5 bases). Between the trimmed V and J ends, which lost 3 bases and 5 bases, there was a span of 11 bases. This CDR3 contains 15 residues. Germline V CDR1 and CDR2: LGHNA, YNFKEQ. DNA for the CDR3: TGTGCCAGCAGCCAGGCGACAGAGAATAATTCACCCCTCCACTTT. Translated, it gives CASSQATENNSPLHF.

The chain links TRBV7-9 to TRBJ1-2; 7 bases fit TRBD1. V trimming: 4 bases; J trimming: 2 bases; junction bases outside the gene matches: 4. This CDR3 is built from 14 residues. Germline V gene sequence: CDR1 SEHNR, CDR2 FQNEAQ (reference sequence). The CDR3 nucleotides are TGTGCCAGCAGCTCAAGACAGGGAAACTATGGCTACACCTTC. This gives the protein CASSSRQGNYGYTF.

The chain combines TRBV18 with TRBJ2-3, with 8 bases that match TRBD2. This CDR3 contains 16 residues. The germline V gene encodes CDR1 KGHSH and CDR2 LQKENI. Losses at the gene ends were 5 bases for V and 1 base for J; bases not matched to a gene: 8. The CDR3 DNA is TGTGCCAGCTCAATTGCGGGGGGATACCGCACAGATACGCAGTATTTT. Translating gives CASSIAGGYRTDTQYF. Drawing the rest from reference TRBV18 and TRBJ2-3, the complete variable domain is NAGVMQNPRHLVRRRGQEARLRCSPMKGHSHVYWYRQLPEEGLKFMVYLQKENIIDESGMPKERFSAEFPKEGPSILRIQQVVRGDSAAYFCASSIAGGYRTDTQYFGPGTRLTVL.

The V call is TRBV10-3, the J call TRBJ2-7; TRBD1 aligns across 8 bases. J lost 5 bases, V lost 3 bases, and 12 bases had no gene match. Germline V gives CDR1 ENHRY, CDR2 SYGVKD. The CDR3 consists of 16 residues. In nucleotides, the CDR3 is TGTGCCATCAGTGAACCCAGGACAGGGAAAGTCGACGAGCAGTACTTC. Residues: CAISEPRTGKVDEQYF.

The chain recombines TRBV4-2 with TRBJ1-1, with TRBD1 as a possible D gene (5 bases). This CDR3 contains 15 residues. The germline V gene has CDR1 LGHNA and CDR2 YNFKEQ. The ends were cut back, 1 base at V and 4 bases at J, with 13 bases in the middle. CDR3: CASSQGSGQATEAFF. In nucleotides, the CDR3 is TGTGCCAGCAGCCAAGGTTCAGGGCAGGCCACTGAAGCTTTCTTT.

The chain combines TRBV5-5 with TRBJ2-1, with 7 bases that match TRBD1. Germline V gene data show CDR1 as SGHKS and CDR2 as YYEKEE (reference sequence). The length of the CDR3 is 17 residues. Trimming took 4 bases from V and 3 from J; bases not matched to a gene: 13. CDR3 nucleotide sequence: TGTGCCAGCAGCCACCGGACAGGACAGACTAACTACAATGAGCAGTTCTTC. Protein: CASSHRTGQTNYNEQFF.

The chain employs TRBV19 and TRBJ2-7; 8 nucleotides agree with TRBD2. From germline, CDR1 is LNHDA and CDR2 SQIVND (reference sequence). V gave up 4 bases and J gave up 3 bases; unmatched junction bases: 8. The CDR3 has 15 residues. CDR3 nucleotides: TGTGCCAGTAGTAAAGCAGCGGGGGATTACTACGAGCAGTACTTC. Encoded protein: CASSKAAGDYYEQYF.